The source of this T cell receptor (beta chain) is a study of blood T cells in healthy people across ages. Study outcomes and limitations: Percentage of naive T cells showed a strong correlation with TCR beta diversity.

V dropped 5 bases and J dropped 15; count of bases not matched to a gene: 10. Germline loops: CDR1 SEHNR, CDR2 FQNEAQ (reference sequence). The CDR3 runs to 12 residues. Next came a second PCR, run for roughly 6 to 11 cycles, which used a sample-barcoded 5' primer along with a J-beta primer mix. TCRdb called the 5' RACE reads again in MiXCR, with one record for every CDR3 protein. The data show some 880,000 distinct CDR3 sequences, under 40% seen once. This clonotype has only a few counts. Its antigen is unknown. V usage is TRBV7-9 and J usage is TRBJ2-1; 7 bases agree with TRBD1. The receptor was derived from a man between 18 and 29 years old in good health. Sequenced input: blood. The CDR3 bases are TGTGCCAGCAGCCCCCCGGGACAGCGATTGTTCTTC. Its protein product is CASSPPGQRLFF. Variable domain in full (rest from reference TRBV7-9 and TRBJ2-1): DTGVSQNPRHKITKRGQNVTFRCDPISEHNRLYWYRQTLGQGPEFLTYFQNEAQLEKSRLLSDRFSAERPKGSFSTLEIQRTEQGDSAMYLCASSPPGQRLFFGPGTRLTVL.